The 29 T cell receptor beta chains below were found in one sample sequenced in a study of T cells in localized non-small cell lung cancer. Profiled with immunoSEQ multiplex PCR; TCRdb holds only in-frame clones, not every one. The table records under 1,500 clones, just under 20% of them present only once. The input for sequencing was normal lung tissue next to the tumor, taken before any cancer treatment. The source of these receptors is a woman aged 40-70 years with stage II lung adenocarcinoma.

The chain recombines TRBV19 with TRBJ1-5; 8 bases map to TRBD1. In germline, CDR1 is LNHDA, CDR2 SQIVND (reference sequence). The CDR3 loop spans 13 amino acids. Germline trimming cut 7 bases from V and 8 bases from J; bases unmatched to any gene: 7. This chain's CDR3 is CASKPGGWEPQHF. The CDR3 DNA reads as TGTGCCAGTAAGCCAGGGGGCTGGGAGCCCCAGCATTTT.

This clone turned up a few times. The chain uses TRBV6-8 and TRBJ2-7; D might be TRBD1 or TRBD2, each matching 5 bases. CDR3 size: 14 residues. Germline V gene sequence: CDR1 MNHGY, CDR2 SAAAGT. Trimming pared 7 bases from V and 0 bases from J, leaving 13 bases between. CDR3 sequence (DNA): TGTGCCAGCACTCGGGGACCGAGCTCCTACGAGCAGTACTTC. It encodes CASTRGPSSYEQYF.

The chain recombines TRBV28 with TRBJ1-6; TRBD1 matches at 7 bases. The CDR3 is made up of 14 amino acids. V gave up 5 bases and J gave up 10 bases; unmatched junction bases: 8. Germline CDR1 and CDR2: MDHEN and SYDVKM. Here the CDR3 reads CASSPRTGGSPLHF. As DNA, the CDR3 is TGTGCCAGCAGTCCTCGGACAGGCGGATCACCCCTCCACTTT.

Judged by abundance, this clone is medium-sized. The chain recombines TRBV6-8 with TRBJ2-5; TRBD2 aligns across 11 bases. The CDR3 is 16 amino acids. The germline V gene has CDR1 MNHGY and CDR2 SAAAGT. V gave up 4 bases and J gave up 2 bases; unmatched junction bases: 6. The CDR3, as DNA: TGTGCCAGCAGTTCGTCACTAGCGGGGGTACAAGAGACCCAGTACTTC. It specifies CASSSSLAGVQETQYF.

The gene calls are TRBV19 and TRBJ1-5, with D unresolved. The germline V gene has CDR1 LNHDA and CDR2 SQIVND (reference sequence). The CDR3 has 14 amino acids. V was shortened by 1 base and J by 3 bases, with 7 bases between the two germline ends. CDR3 nucleotides: TGTGCCAGTAGTATAGTCGCACTCAATCAGCCCCAGCATTTT. Encoded protein: CASSIVALNQPQHF. Full variable domain (rest looked up from reference TRBV19 and TRBJ1-5): DGGITQSPKYLFRKEGQNVTLSCEQNLNHDAMYWYRQDPGQGLRLIYYSQIVNDFQKGDIAEGYSVSREKKESFPLTVTSAQKNPTAFYLCASSIVALNQPQHFGDGTRLSIL.

This clone was seen more than once but under ten times. The rearrangement joins TRBV11-3 to TRBJ2-7, with D perhaps matching TRBD2 (6 bases). The CDR3 sequence is 15 residues long. The germline gives CDR1 SGHNT, CDR2 YENEEA. The ends were cut back, 4 bases at V and 3 bases at J, with 16 bases in the middle. CDR3 loop: CASSSYPGLNYEQYF. The CDR3 nucleotides read TGTGCCAGCAGCTCCTACCCGGGACTGAACTACGAGCAGTACTTC.

This clone was detected a few times. The chain links TRBV11-3 to TRBJ1-1; 10 bases are a match to TRBD1. Germline CDR1 and CDR2: SGHNT and YENEEA. V trimming: 5 bases; J trimming: 3 bases; junction bases outside the gene matches: 9. The CDR3 is made up of 16 amino acids. The CDR3 spells CASSQGEGTGDTEAFF. The CDR3 nucleotides read TGTGCCAGCAGCCAAGGAGAAGGGACAGGGGACACTGAAGCTTTCTTT.

The rearrangement joins TRBV5-1 to TRBJ2-5; the D call may be TRBD1 or TRBD2 (5 bases each). The V end was cut by 4 bases, the J end by 4 bases, with 20 bases between. The CDR3 sequence is 16 residues long. Germline CDR1 and CDR2: SGHRS and YFSETQ. DNA for the CDR3: TGCGCCAGCAGCCCCGGGGATTCCGGGGCGAGAGAGACCCAGTACTTC. It encodes CASSPGDSGARETQYF.

Comments on this clone: The missing CDR3 end, 1 residue past where the read stops, is filled in from the germline J gene. V gene TRBV6-1 combines with J gene TRBJ2-7; possible D gene TRBD2, 6 bases. CDR1 MNHNS and CDR2 SASEGT come from the germline V gene. CDR3 length: 14 amino acids. V was cut by 0 bases and J by 4 bases, with 10 bases left in between. The DNA read from the CDR3 is TGTGCCAGCAGTGAAGCGCACGGGAGATACGAGCAGTAC. Amino acid sequence: CASSEAHGRYEQY. The full-length CDR3 reads as CASSEAHGRYEQYF.

This chain joins TRBV9 and TRBJ2-5; 10 positions match TRBD2. This CDR3 is built from 16 residues. Trimming removed 4 bases from V and 0 bases from J; junction bases left unmatched: 6. CDR1 is SGDLS, CDR2 YYNGEE, per germline. Here the CDR3 DNA reads TGTGCCAGCAGCCCCCGAGGACTAGCGGACCAAGAGACCCAGTACTTC. It codes for CASSPRGLADQETQYF.

In this sample, this clone turned up a few times. The chain recombines TRBV11-3 with TRBJ1-5, with no clear D. This CDR3 contains 17 residues. V lost 5 bases, J lost 4 bases, and 21 bases lay in between. CDR1 is SGHNT, CDR2 YENEEA, per germline. CDR3 sequence: CASSPAPTIRWNQPQHF. CDR3 sequence (DNA): TGTGCCAGCAGCCCCGCTCCCACAATTAGGTGGAATCAGCCCCAGCATTTT.

The chain has TRBV6-8 and TRBJ1-1, with 7 positions matching TRBD1. The CDR3 is 15 residues long. Germline lookup yields CDR1 MNHGY and CDR2 SAAAGT. With 2 bases clipped from V and 4 bases from J, the junction kept 7 bases outside the gene matches. CDR3 nucleotides: TGTGCCAGCAGTTACGTTCGTTCAGGGGGCACTGAAGCTTTCTTT. It yields the protein CASSYVRSGGTEAFF.

The rearrangement uses TRBV4-1 and TRBJ2-3; 9 bases fit TRBD2. The V gene end was trimmed by 0 bases and the J gene end by 5 bases; junction bases not matched to a gene: 6. Germline-derived CDR1 and CDR2 are MGHRA and YSYEKL. This CDR3 comprises 16 residues. The CDR3 loop reads CASSQERGGAGDTQYF. The CDR3 DNA reads TGCGCCAGCAGCCAAGAACGCGGGGGGGCCGGAGATACGCAGTATTTT.

The gene calls are TRBV28 and TRBJ1-1, with a possible D match to TRBD1 (5 bases). The CDR3 is 14 residues long. Germline V gene sequence: CDR1 MDHEN, CDR2 SYDVKM. V gave up 6 bases and J gave up 4 bases, with 15 bases separating them. The CDR3 spells CASSLLWGRTEAFF. The CDR3 nucleotides read TGTGCCAGCAGCCTCCTCTGGGGCCGCACTGAAGCTTTCTTT.

The chain uses TRBV19 and TRBJ2-4; D gene unclear. The CDR3 is 16 residues long. Germline CDR1 and CDR2: LNHDA and SQIVND (reference sequence). The V and J ends lost 2 bases and 0 bases respectively, with 11 bases between them. This CDR3 is CASSIYPTGAKNIQYF. The CDR3 nucleotides read TGTGCCAGTAGTATATATCCGACTGGAGCCAAAAACATTCAGTACTTC.

This clone is categorized as large. The V and J genes are TRBV19 and TRBJ1-5; no definite D call. The CDR3 is made up of 13 amino acids. V was pared by 10 bases and J by 2 bases, with 12 bases between. Germline assignment: CDR1 LNHDA and CDR2 SQIVND (reference sequence). Here the CDR3 reads CATDGVGNQPQHF. In DNA form, the CDR3 reads TGTGCCACCGACGGAGTAGGCAATCAGCCCCAGCATTTT.

By sample fraction, this clone is large (0.1 to 1%). V is TRBV4-1 and J is TRBJ1-4, with TRBD1 matching 10 bases. The V and J ends lost 0 bases and 8 bases, in that order; junction bases with no gene match: 6. Germline assignment: CDR1 MGHRA and CDR2 YSYEKL. The CDR3 consists of 16 residues. CDR3 sequence reads: CASSQEAGTGDEKLFF. CDR3 nucleotide sequence: TGCGCCAGCAGCCAAGAAGCCGGGACAGGGGACGAAAAACTGTTTTTT.

The V call is TRBV6-7, the J call TRBJ2-2; D is unclear. TRBV6-7 has ORF status, its function being uncertain. This CDR3 contains 19 residues. V lost 1 base to trimming and J lost 1 base, with 19 bases between them. CDR3 residues: CASSYLLDVGAVNTGELFF. In nucleotides, the CDR3 is TGTGCCAGCAGTTACTTGCTGGACGTTGGTGCAGTGAACACCGGGGAGCTGTTTTTT.

Only a few counts were recorded for this clone. This CDR3 reads CASNRQGSYEQYF. CDR3 DNA sequence: TGTGCCAGCAACCGACAGGGGTCCTACGAGCAGTACTTC. The J gene is TRBJ2-7, the V gene TRBV6-8; 8 nucleotides align to TRBD1. V lost 7 bases, J lost 1 base, and 3 bases stayed unmatched. The CDR3 totals 13 residues. The germline V gene has CDR1 MNHGY and CDR2 SAAAGT.

This clone was seen a handful of times. J is TRBJ1-1 and V is TRBV29-1; 9 bases line up with TRBD1. The CDR3 extends over 13 amino acids. Germline values: CDR1 SQVTM, CDR2 ANQGSEA. V lost 7 bases, J lost 0 bases, and 3 bases stayed unmatched. CDR3 residues: CSAGTGLNTEAFF. CDR3 coding DNA: TGCAGCGCTGGGACAGGGCTGAACACTGAAGCTTTCTTT.

This chain joins TRBV6-8 and TRBJ2-7, with D maybe TRBD1 (6 bases). CDR1 and CDR2 from the germline V gene are MNHGY and SAAAGT. V was pared by 4 bases and J by 2 bases, with 6 bases between. The CDR3 has 12 amino acids. The CDR3 sequence is CASSWDTYEQYF. Written as DNA, the CDR3 is TGTGCCAGCAGTTGGGACACCTACGAGCAGTACTTC.

The table lists this clone with a few counts. The J gene is TRBJ1-1, the V gene TRBV7-8; D unresolved. The V and J ends lost 3 bases and 4 bases respectively, with 9 bases between them. The germline V gene has CDR1 SGHVS and CDR2 FQNEAQ. This CDR3 spans 13 amino acids. Here the CDR3 reads CASSFEGGTEAFF. CDR3 nucleotides: TGTGCCAGCAGCTTCGAAGGTGGCACTGAAGCTTTCTTT.

This clone ranks as large. The chain carries TRBV19 and TRBJ1-1; D gene ambiguous. V was shortened by 5 bases and J by 0 bases, with 16 bases between the two germline ends. This CDR3 comprises 16 residues. CDR1 and CDR2 (germline): LNHDA, SQIVND (reference sequence). CDR3 sequence reads: CASSVGLWTLNTEAFF. In DNA, the CDR3 is TGTGCCAGTAGTGTAGGACTCTGGACGTTGAACACTGAAGCTTTCTTT. Full variable domain (remainder filled in from reference TRBV19 and TRBJ1-1): DGGITQSPKYLFRKEGQNVTLSCEQNLNHDAMYWYRQDPGQGLRLIYYSQIVNDFQKGDIAEGYSVSREKKESFPLTVTSAQKNPTAFYLCASSVGLWTLNTEAFFGQGTRLTVV.

The chain combines TRBV6-8 with TRBJ1-1; 8 nucleotides agree with TRBD1. This CDR3 contains 14 residues. CDR1 and CDR2 from the germline V gene are MNHGY and SAAAGT. J was trimmed by 9 bases and V by 2 bases; bases with no gene match: 8. The CDR3 spells CASSYGDRRLQAFF. The CDR3 DNA reads as TGTGCCAGCAGTTACGGGGACAGGAGACTACAAGCTTTCTTT.

The gene calls are TRBV6-8 and TRBJ2-2; 8 nucleotides align to TRBD1. The V gene end was trimmed by 7 bases and the J gene end by 5 bases; junction bases not matched to a gene: 6. The CDR3 consists of 14 residues. The germline CDR1 and CDR2 sequences are MNHGY and SAAAGT. Here the CDR3 DNA reads TGTGCCAGCACTTATGGGACAGGAACCGGGGAGCTGTTTTTT. This sequence encodes CASTYGTGTGELFF.

This clone has more than one count but fewer than ten. The chain couples TRBV9 to TRBJ1-6; D perhaps matches TRBD1 (6 bases). Germline V gene lookup returns CDR1 SGDLS and CDR2 YYNGEE. CDR3 size: 14 residues. Deletions cut 6 bases from V and 6 bases from J, with 13 bases between. Here the CDR3 DNA reads TGTGCCAGCATCGGGACCAGGGGTAATTCACCCCTCCACTTT. Translation: CASIGTRGNSPLHF.

The chain employs TRBV5-1 and TRBJ1-1; the D gene is possibly TRBD1 (6 bases). The germline gives CDR1 SGHRS, CDR2 YFSETQ. Trimming removed 3 bases at V and 0 bases at J, with 9 bases between. The CDR3 loop spans 14 amino acids. Here the CDR3 reads CASSYGQLNTEAFF. The CDR3 DNA sequence: TGCGCCAGCAGCTACGGACAGCTGAACACTGAAGCTTTCTTT.

The rearrangement uses TRBV9 and TRBJ1-1; possibly TRBD1 for D (6 bases). Trimming cost V 0 bases and J 4 bases, with 13 bases left between them. The CDR3 extends over 15 amino acids. Per the germline V gene, CDR1 is SGDLS and CDR2 is YYNGEE. CDR3 in DNA: TGTGCCAGCAGCGTAGGGGCAGGGGAGGTCACTGAAGCTTTCTTT. This codes for CASSVGAGEVTEAFF.

This clone was observed a few times. CDR3 in amino acids: CASSLGGQGAADTQYF. The CDR3 DNA is TGTGCCAGCAGCTTAGGGGGACAGGGGGCCGCAGATACGCAGTATTTT. The chain has TRBV11-3 and TRBJ2-3; 12 nucleotides line up with TRBD1. Germline assignment: CDR1 SGHNT and CDR2 YENEEA. This CDR3 spans 16 amino acids. The trim removed 1 base at V and 4 bases at J, leaving 3 bases unmatched.